This T cell receptor beta chain was captured by sequencing in a study of cytomegalovirus exposure and HLA in healthy donors. Deletions cut 0 bases from V and 5 bases from J, with 13 bases between. The CDR3 sequence is 15 residues long. Germline V gene data show CDR1 as SGHVS and CDR2 as FQNEAQ. Vbeta (60) and Jbeta (13) primers were used in the PCR. The table came from immunoSEQ multiplex PCR; TCRdb's copy has only in-frame clones and leaves some out. The table lists about 200,000 clones, around nine tenths of them singletons. In its sample, this clone was seen a few times. Specimen: PBMCs. This sequence was found in a woman younger than 45 in good health and CMV-seronegative. The chain couples TRBV7-8 to TRBJ1-1; no reliable D call. In DNA form, the CDR3 reads TGTGCCAGCAGCTTAGCTCCAGTGACGGGGACTGAAGCTTTCTTT. It yields the protein CASSLAPVTGTEAFF.